The 17 T cell receptor beta chains below come from one sample, sequenced in a study of T cell responses to AZD1222 COVID-19 vaccine. The assay was immunoSEQ multiplex PCR, and TCRdb's table has in-frame clones only and misses some. The table shows 180,000 or so clones, with around 90% occurring only once. This sample comprised peripheral blood, obtained on day 0 of AZD1222 vaccination. The receptors derive from an adult in good health.

The CDR3 DNA sequence: TGTGCCAGCAGCCCGATGGACAGGGGGCTGTATGGCTACACCTTC. Its protein is CASSPMDRGLYGYTF. The chain has TRBV11-2 and TRBJ1-2, with 11 nucleotides matching TRBD1. Germline-derived CDR1 and CDR2 are SGHAT and FQNNGV. The CDR3 runs 15 residues. J lost 5 bases, V lost 5 bases, and 7 bases had no gene match.

The chain combines TRBV2 with TRBJ1-5; 7 nucleotides align to TRBD1. The CDR3 loop spans 14 amino acids. V was clipped by 8 bases and J by 3 bases; unmatched bases: 7. Germline CDR1 SNHLY, CDR2 FYNNEI. CDR3 DNA: TGTGCCAGCTCCGCCGGGACAGTCAATCAGCCCCAGCATTTT. The encoded protein is CASSAGTVNQPQHF. Full variable domain (outside the CDR3, taken from reference TRBV2 and TRBJ1-5): EPEVTQTPSHQVTQMGQEVILRCVPISNHLYFYWYRQILGQKVEFLVSFYNNEISEKSEIFDDQFSVERPDGSNFTLKIRSTKLEDSAMYFCASSAGTVNQPQHFGDGTRLSIL.

The V gene is TRBV9, the J gene TRBJ1-1; no clear D. The CDR3 has 15 amino acids. CDR1 SGDLS and CDR2 YYNGEE come from the germline V gene. V dropped 0 bases and J dropped 3 bases, with 12 bases sitting between them. CDR3 in DNA: TGTGCCAGCAGCGTAGGTCTGGGAGGGCACACTGAAGCTTTCTTT. Translated, it gives CASSVGLGGHTEAFF.

The chain carries TRBV5-6 and TRBJ1-2, with no clear D. The CDR3 is 13 amino acids. Trimming pared 4 bases from V and 7 bases from J, leaving 14 bases between. In germline, CDR1 is SGHDT, CDR2 YYEEEE. DNA for the CDR3: TGTGCCAGCAGCGGATGGTCAGTGGGTGGCTACACCTTC. Its translation is CASSGWSVGGYTF.

The V gene is TRBV2, the J gene TRBJ1-1, with D perhaps TRBD1 (5 bases). The CDR3 spans 14 residues. The germline V and J ends were trimmed by 6 bases and 1 base, with 12 bases remaining between them. Germline CDR1 and CDR2: SNHLY and FYNNEI. CDR3 in DNA: TGTGCCAGCAGCGCTCTCGACAGGAACACTGAAGCTTTCTTT. It encodes CASSALDRNTEAFF. The complete variable domain, with remaining parts taken from reference TRBV2 and TRBJ1-1, reads EPEVTQTPSHQVTQMGQEVILRCVPISNHLYFYWYRQILGQKVEFLVSFYNNEISEKSEIFDDQFSVERPDGSNFTLKIRSTKLEDSAMYFCASSALDRNTEAFFGQGTRLTVV.

The chain uses TRBV28 and TRBJ1-3; the match to TRBD1 covers 7 bases. Germline CDR1 reads MDHEN; CDR2 reads SYDVKM. The CDR3 runs to 15 residues. V lost 6 bases, J lost 0 bases, and 5 bases stayed unmatched. CDR3 DNA sequence: TGTGCCAGCAGCTTCACAGGGGACTCTGGAAACACCATATATTTT. It is translated as CASSFTGDSGNTIYF.

The chain has TRBV25-1 and TRBJ2-2; tentatively, D is TRBD2 (7 bases). The CDR3 has 14 amino acids. Germline V gene sequence: CDR1 MGHDK, CDR2 SYGVNS. V was cut by 7 bases and J by 4 bases, with 13 bases left in between. The CDR3 nucleotides read TGTGCCAGCACGGGGGGCGGTATCACCGGGGAGCTGTTTTTT. Amino acids: CASTGGGITGELFF.

This chain uses TRBV19 with TRBJ1-5, with D unclear. Trimming pared 3 bases from V and 0 bases from J, leaving 9 bases between. The germline CDR1 and CDR2 sequences are LNHDA and SQIVND (reference sequence). This CDR3 contains 15 residues. As DNA, the CDR3 is TGTGCCAGTAGTATGCCAGATTATAGCAATCAGCCCCAGCATTTT. It encodes CASSMPDYSNQPQHF.

This clone was seen more than once but under ten times. This sequence joins TRBV28 and TRBJ2-5, with 10 bases matching TRBD1. J gave up 2 bases and V 4 bases, and 7 bases lay outside the gene matches. CDR1 and CDR2 (germline): MDHEN, SYDVKM. This CDR3 has 16 amino acids. CDR3 sequence: CASSSADRGLQETQYF. The CDR3 DNA sequence: TGTGCCAGCAGTTCCGCCGACAGGGGGCTTCAAGAGACCCAGTACTTC.

This chain uses TRBV5-1 with TRBJ2-1; a weak D match, TRBD1 (5 bases). Trimming pared 1 base from V and 0 bases from J, leaving 8 bases between. Germline CDR1 and CDR2: SGHRS and YFSETQ. The length of the CDR3 is 15 residues. The CDR3 nucleotides are TGCGCCAGCAGCTTGCAGGGCAACTCCTACAATGAGCAGTTCTTC. It specifies CASSLQGNSYNEQFF.

V and J are TRBV24-1 and TRBJ2-5; TRBD2 might be the D (5 bases). Germline values: CDR1 KGHDR, CDR2 SFDVKD. This CDR3 is 14 amino acids long. V lost 3 bases and J 5 bases, leaving 12 bases between the germline ends. CDR3 loop: CATSDNGVYETQYF. CDR3 nucleotide sequence: TGTGCCACCAGTGATAACGGGGTGTACGAGACCCAGTACTTC.

This chain connects TRBV11-3 to TRBJ2-5; 7 bases match TRBD2. With V trimmed by 7 bases and J by 0 bases, 8 bases remained unmatched. Germline loops: CDR1 SGHNT, CDR2 YENEEA. CDR3 length: 15 residues. The CDR3 DNA reads as TGTGCCAGCAATACGGCGGGGGTGTACCAAGAGACCCAGTACTTC. It is translated as CASNTAGVYQETQYF.

This rearrangement joins TRBV30 to TRBJ1-2; D is possibly TRBD1 (6 bases). Trimming cost V 6 bases and J 6 bases, with 20 bases left between them. CDR1 and CDR2 (germline): GTSNPN, SVGIG (reference sequence). The CDR3 spans 14 residues. In DNA, the CDR3 is TGTGCCTGCCCCCAGAGGGGAGCAGGGGATGGCTACACCTTC. Protein product: CACPQRGAGDGYTF.

The CDR3 protein is CATSRDRGQPQHF. The CDR3 nucleotides are TGTGCCACCAGCAGAGATCGGGGGCAGCCCCAGCATTTT. The chain uses TRBV15 and TRBJ1-5; D may be TRBD1 (5 bases). Germline V gene sequence: CDR1 LNHNV, CDR2 YYDKDF (reference sequence). Trimming shortened V by 0 bases and J by 7 bases, and 7 bases separated the two germline ends. This CDR3 is built from 13 residues.

This chain joins TRBV2 and TRBJ2-7, with TRBD1 matching 8 bases. The CDR3 spans 16 residues. Germline CDR1 reads SNHLY; CDR2 reads FYNNEI. V was clipped by 7 bases and J by 0 bases; unmatched bases: 11. The CDR3 DNA reads as TGTGCCAGCACCGAGCGAAGGGACAGGACCTCCTACGAGCAGTACTTC. As protein: CASTERRDRTSYEQYF. The whole variable domain, filled in from reference TRBV2 and TRBJ2-7, reads EPEVTQTPSHQVTQMGQEVILRCVPISNHLYFYWYRQILGQKVEFLVSFYNNEISEKSEIFDDQFSVERPDGSNFTLKIRSTKLEDSAMYFCASTERRDRTSYEQYFGPGTRLTVT.

This chain joins TRBV30 and TRBJ1-4; the D gene is possibly TRBD1 (6 bases). Germline-derived CDR1 and CDR2 are GTSNPN and SVGIG (reference sequence). The CDR3 totals 14 residues. With 0 bases removed from V and 8 bases from J, the gap between germline ends came to 13 bases. CDR3 residues: CAWSVHRASEKLFF. The CDR3 DNA follows: TGTGCCTGGAGTGTACACAGGGCCTCGGAAAAACTGTTTTTT.

V usage is TRBV6-1 and J usage is TRBJ1-5, with TRBD1 matching over 7 bases. The trim removed 2 bases at V and 9 bases at J, leaving 16 bases unmatched. Looked up from germline, CDR1 is MNHNS and CDR2 is SASEGT. The CDR3 length is 17 residues. In nucleotides, the CDR3 is TGTGCCAGCAGTGAAACCTTAGGACAGGTCGGAGGGCGGCCCCAGCATTTT. This codes for CASSETLGQVGGRPQHF.